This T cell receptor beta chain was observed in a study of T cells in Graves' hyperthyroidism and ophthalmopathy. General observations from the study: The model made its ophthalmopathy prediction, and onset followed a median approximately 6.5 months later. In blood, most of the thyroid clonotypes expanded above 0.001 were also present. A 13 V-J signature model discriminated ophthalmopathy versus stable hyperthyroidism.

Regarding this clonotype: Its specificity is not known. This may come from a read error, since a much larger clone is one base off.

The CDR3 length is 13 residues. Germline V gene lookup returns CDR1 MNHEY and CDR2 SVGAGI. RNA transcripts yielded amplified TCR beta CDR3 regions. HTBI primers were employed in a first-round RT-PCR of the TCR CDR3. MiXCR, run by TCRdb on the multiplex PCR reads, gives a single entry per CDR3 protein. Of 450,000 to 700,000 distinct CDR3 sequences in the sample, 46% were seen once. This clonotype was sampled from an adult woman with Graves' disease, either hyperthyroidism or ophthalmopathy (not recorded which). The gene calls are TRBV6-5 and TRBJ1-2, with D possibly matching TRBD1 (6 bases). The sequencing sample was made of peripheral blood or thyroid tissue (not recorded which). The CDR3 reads CAISEGQTYGYTF. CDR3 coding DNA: TGTGCCATCAGTGAAGGACAGACCTATGGCTACACCTTC.